The present TCR beta chain was sequenced within a study of blood T cell repertoires in COVID-19 (TCRdb year 2020). In terms of the full investigation: The collaborator samples originated in the United States, Italy and Spain and spanned the acute and convalescent phases of COVID-19. The prospective study material was composed of cDNA or gDNA derived from T cells, B-cell-depleted T cells, or PBMCs. Deeply sampled blood TCRbeta repertoires from subjects exposed to, actively infected with, or recovered from COVID-19 were included in the dataset. The repertoires were made available in a free public database intended to serve as a resource for research on the immune response to SARS-CoV-2. Samples came from the ongoing ImmuneRACE study (first 160 participants) plus 1,254 subjects from 6 global collaborators. Nearly every sample came with metadata listing a de-identified subject ID, COVID-19 status, age in years and sex. Where HLA class I and class II types were available, the types were taken from metadata supplied by the sample provider, not from assay-based typing. General study outcomes and caveats: The quantity of clinical and demographic metadata differed by source and by participant and was supplied without curation.

The CDR3 numbers 16 residues from cysteine through phenylalanine. Only the CDR3 DNA is retained, 48 bases long and in frame from the first base. In the germline V gene (reference sequence), CDR1 corresponds to LGHDT and CDR2 to YNNKEL. Trimming at the junction amounts to 1 base on V and 9 bases on J, and the germline ends lie 19 bases apart. A second Seattle source provided samples from volunteer blood donors who had recovered from COVID-19. Collaborating institutions collected whole blood in K2EDTA tubes following their own protocols. Collaborator samples were shipped for TCRbeta analysis as frozen whole blood, isolated PBMCs, or DNA extracted from either sample type. With regard to this clone: What this receptor recognizes is not known. No clone much larger than this one lies a single base away; base qualities are absent.

TCRbeta CDR3 regions were amplified from genomic DNA using the immunoSEQ Assay, a bias-controlled multiplex PCR. Concerning the study's data processing: The number of nucleated cells in each sample was estimated from the amplification of reference gene primers within the assay. Sequence reads were collapsed and filtered to measure the absolute abundance of every unique TCRbeta CDR3 rearrangement. Productive Simpson clonality was computed per sample as the square root of Simpson's diversity index over productive rearrangements. The immuneACCESS repertoire file appears here via TCRdb, limited to in-frame rearrangements. These files lack a portion of the clones; in checked studies, under half of the deficit traces to unresolved V genes, and the cause of the others is not known. V, J and clone size were drawn from that table, and D and trimming were deduced from the DNA. The sample table records some 270,000 clones; about four fifths of these occur just once. Less than 2% of the sample belongs to the ten largest clones.

The V and J segments used are TRBV3-1 (or the pseudogene TRBV3-2) and TRBJ2-4; TRBD2 might be the D gene, on 5 matching bases. This sequence was found in a woman aged 40 to 50 who had recovered from COVID-19. The specimen sequenced was peripheral blood. CDR3 protein: CASSQGVRAAKGIQYF. The DNA is as follows: TGTGCCAGCAGCCAAGGAGTAAGAGCGGCGAAAGGCATTCAGTACTTC.